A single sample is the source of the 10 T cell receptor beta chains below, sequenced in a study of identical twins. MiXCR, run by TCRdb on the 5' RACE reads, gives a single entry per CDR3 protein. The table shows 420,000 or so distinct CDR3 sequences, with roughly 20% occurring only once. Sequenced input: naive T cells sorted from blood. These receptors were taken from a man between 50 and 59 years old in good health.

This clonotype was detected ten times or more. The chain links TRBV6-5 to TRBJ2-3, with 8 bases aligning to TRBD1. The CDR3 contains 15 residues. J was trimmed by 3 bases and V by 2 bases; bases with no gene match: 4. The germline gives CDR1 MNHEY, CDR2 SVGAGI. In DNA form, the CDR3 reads TGTGCCAGCAGTTACCAGGACAGGGCGACAGATACGCAGTATTTT. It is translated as CASSYQDRATDTQYF.

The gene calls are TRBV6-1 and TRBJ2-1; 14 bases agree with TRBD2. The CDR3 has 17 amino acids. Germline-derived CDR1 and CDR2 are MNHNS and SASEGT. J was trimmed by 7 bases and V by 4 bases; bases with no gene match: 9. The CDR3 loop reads CASSALRLAGGPNEQFF. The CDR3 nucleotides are TGTGCCAGCAGTGCCCTTAGACTAGCGGGGGGGCCGAATGAGCAGTTCTTC.

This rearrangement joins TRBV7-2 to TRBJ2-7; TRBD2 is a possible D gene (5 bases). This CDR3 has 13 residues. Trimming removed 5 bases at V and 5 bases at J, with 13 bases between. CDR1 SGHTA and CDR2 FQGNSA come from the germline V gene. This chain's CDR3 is CASSPVTGNEQYF. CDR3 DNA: TGTGCCAGCAGCCCCGTTACGGGGAACGAGCAGTACTTC.

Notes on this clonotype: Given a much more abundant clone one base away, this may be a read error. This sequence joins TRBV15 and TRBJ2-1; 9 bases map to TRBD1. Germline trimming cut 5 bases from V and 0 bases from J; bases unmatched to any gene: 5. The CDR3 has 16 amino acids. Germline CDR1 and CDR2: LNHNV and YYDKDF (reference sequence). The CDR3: CATSFGDRDSYNEQFF. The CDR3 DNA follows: TGTGCCACCAGCTTCGGGGACAGGGACTCCTACAATGAGCAGTTCTTC.

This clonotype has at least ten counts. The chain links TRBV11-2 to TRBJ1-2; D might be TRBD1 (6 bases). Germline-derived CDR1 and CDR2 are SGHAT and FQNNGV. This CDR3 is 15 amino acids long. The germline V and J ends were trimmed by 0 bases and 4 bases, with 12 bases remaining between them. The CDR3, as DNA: TGTGCCAGCAGCTTAGAGCGCAGGGGCCCCTATGGCTACACCTTC. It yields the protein CASSLERRGPYGYTF.

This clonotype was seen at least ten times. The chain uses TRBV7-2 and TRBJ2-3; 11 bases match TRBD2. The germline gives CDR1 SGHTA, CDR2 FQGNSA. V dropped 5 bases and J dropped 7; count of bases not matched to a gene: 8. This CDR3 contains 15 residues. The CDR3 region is CASSHGASGRYTQYF. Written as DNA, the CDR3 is TGTGCCAGCAGCCACGGGGCTAGCGGGAGGTATACGCAGTATTTT. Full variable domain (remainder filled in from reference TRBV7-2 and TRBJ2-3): GAGVSQSPSNKVTEKGKDVELRCDPISGHTALYWYRQSLGQGLEFLIYFQGNSAPDKSGLPSDRFSAERTGGSVSTLTIQRTQQEDSAVYLCASSHGASGRYTQYFGPGTRLTVL.

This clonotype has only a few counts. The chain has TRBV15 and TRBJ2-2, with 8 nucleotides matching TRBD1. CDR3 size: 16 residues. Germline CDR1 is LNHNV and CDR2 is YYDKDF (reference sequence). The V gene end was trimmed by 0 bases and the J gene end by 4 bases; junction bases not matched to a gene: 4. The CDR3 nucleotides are TGTGCCACCAGCAGAGATTGGACAGGGAGCACCGGGGAGCTGTTTTTT. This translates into CATSRDWTGSTGELFF.

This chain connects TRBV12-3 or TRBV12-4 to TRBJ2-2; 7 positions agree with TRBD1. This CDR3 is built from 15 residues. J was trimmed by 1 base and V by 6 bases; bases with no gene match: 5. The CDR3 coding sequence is TGTGCCAGCAGGAGAAGGACAGGGAACACCGGGGAGCTGTTTTTT. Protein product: CASRRRTGNTGELFF.

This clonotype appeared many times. Here the CDR3 reads CASSWSGEEKLFF. CDR3 coding DNA: TGTGCCAGCAGCTGGTCCGGGGAGGAAAAACTGTTTTTT. The gene calls are TRBV7-9 and TRBJ1-4; D uncertain. The V end lost 4 bases, the J end lost 8 bases, and 11 bases lay between the germline ends. Germline CDR1 is SEHNR and CDR2 is FQNEAQ (reference sequence). The CDR3 totals 13 residues.

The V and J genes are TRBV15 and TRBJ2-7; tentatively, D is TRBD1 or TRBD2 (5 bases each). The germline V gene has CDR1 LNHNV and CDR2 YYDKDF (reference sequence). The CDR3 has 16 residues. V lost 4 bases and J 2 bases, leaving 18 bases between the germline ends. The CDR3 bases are TGTGCCACCAGCAAAGATGGGGGAATGGGCCCCTACGAGCAGTACTTC. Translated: CATSKDGGMGPYEQYF.